Described below is a single T cell receptor beta chain sequence and its context. It has no known antigen specificity. iaTreg cells were HLA-DR+ Treg cells, more frequent in NO ID than ID patients at Tend; hypothesised to expand during inflammation. The donors for the TCR repertoire analysis were approximately 11 juvenile idiopathic arthritis patients with active disease who had not reached inactive disease, of whom 3 were polyarticular and 8 were oligoarticular. The TCR-sequenced patients had a median age of roughly 10 years (range about 2.1-25) and median disease duration of around 7 years (range 0.2-19.1). Samples for TCR repertoire analysis were collected at two centres in Italy. Peripheral blood mononuclear cells were isolated by Histopaque-1077 density gradient and cryopreserved in roughly 90% FCS with around 10% DMSO. The data originate from a study of synovial regulatory T cells in juvenile arthritis (dated by TCRdb to between 2015 and 2017). About the investigation overall: Of the sequenced patients, roughly 6 received methotrexate, one received methotrexate plus infliximab, a few were therapy-naive, and one had no treatment information. The TCR repertoire comparisons covered Treg and Teff subsets from about a dozen JIA patients with active disease. Using matched patient samples, the researchers compared TCRbeta CDR3 repertoires across three groups: blood iaTreg cells, other blood Treg cells and synovial fluid Treg cells. Effector T cell subsets were also sequenced in the study cohort for comparisons, but only blood and synovial fluid Treg cells are covered by the Treg dataset alone. Results the study describes overall, beyond this receptor: Blood iaTreg cells showed lower TCR diversity than other blood Treg cells, consistent with antigen-driven expansion. Synovial Treg cells shared more CDR3 sequences with iaTreg cells than with other blood Treg cells, and Chao-Jaccard similarity confirmed that synovial Treg cells were more closely related to iaTreg cells. iaTreg TCR repertoires were largely private across patients and partially overlapped with synovial Teff and blood CPL repertoires.

CDR1 and CDR2 are read off the germline V gene as MNHNS and SASEGT. The CDR3 covers 13 residues, taking in both the cysteine and the phenylalanine. Nucleotide data are not available. The library was produced with the immunoSEQ multiplex PCR assay. TCRbeta CDR3 sequencing was performed by Adaptive Biotechnologies. The authors processed their data as follows. To assess repertoire similarity, the researchers used the Chao-modified Jaccard index along with median clonotype overlap taken from 200 random subsamples at equal sample size. Similarity analyses were performed using either productive nucleotide sequences or in silico-translated amino acid sequences. Hierarchical clustering with single linkage and t-SNE based on Chao-modified Jaccard distances were applied for the comparison of repertoires. Repertoire diversity was quantified with the Renyi index, after sample size normalisation, across a range of alpha values. The table comes from immuneACCESS by way of TCRdb, which keeps in-frame sequences with V and J called. Part of the clones is missing from these tables; in studies checked, under half for an unresolved V gene and the rest for unknown reasons. V, J and clone size are taken as reported in that table, and D and trimming were inferred from the DNA itself. The sample table holds 9,500 to 10,000 clones. In total, the top ten clones hold roughly 1.6% of the sample.

This receptor was taken from a donor younger than 30 with juvenile idiopathic arthritis. The sequence is built from TRBV6-1 and TRBJ1-1. Sequencing was done on a sample of Treg cells from blood. The cell subset or site label, read with the paper, signifies: HLA-DR+ inflammation-associated blood Treg cells. For the CDR3, the sequence is CASSERGGRLLFF.